These T cell receptor beta chains were read from a single sample in a study of tumor and adjacent non-tumor tissue in lung cancer. In TCRdb, the multiplex PCR reads were re-called with MiXCR into one record per CDR3 protein. Among tens of thousands of distinct CDR3 sequences, 74% were seen once, and the ten largest hold roughly 25%. The sequencing input was distant non-tumor lung tissue. The receptors originated from a woman between 55 and 75 years old with non-small cell lung cancer. Each CDR3 is given with its conserved first and last residue. A D gene is named only where the DNA matches it firmly. A clone size is listed for some rows: how often the clone was seen (once, few, many), or a class if it is expanded.

J: TRBJ2-6; V: TRBV4-3; D: TRBD1; size: -; CDR3: CASSRGQEISGANVLNF; DNA: TGCGCCAGCAGCCGAGGACAGGAGATCTCTGGGGCCAATGTCCTGAATTTC
J: TRBJ2-7; V: TRBV11-3; D: TRBD1; size: -; CDR3: CASSLGTGRYEQYF; DNA: TGTGCCAGCAGCTTGGGGACAGGGAGATACGAGCAGTACTTC
J: TRBJ2-1; V: TRBV12-3/TRBV12-4; D: TRBD1; size: -; CDR3: CASRSGTGLHDQFF; DNA: TGTGCCAGCAGGTCCGGGACAGGTTTACATGATCAGTTTTTC
J: TRBJ1-1; V: TRBV12-3/TRBV12-4; D: -; size: once; CDR3: CASSSQGNNEVFF; DNA: TGTGCCAGCAGTTCCCAGGGTAATAATGAAGTTTTCTTT
J: TRBJ2-1; V: TRBV6-2/TRBV6-3; D: TRBD2; size: -; CDR3: CISSYSTSGGGEQFF; DNA: TGTATCAGCAGTTACTCGACTAGCGGGGGGGGTGAGCAGTTCTTC
J: TRBJ1-1; V: TRBV5-1; D: -; size: -; CDR3: CASSIDRRRPEAFF; DNA: TGCGCCAGCAGCATTGACAGGAGAAGGCCTGAAGCCTTCTTT
J: TRBJ2-6; V: TRBV5-1; D: -; size: -; CDR3: CASTDFTSGANVLTF; DNA: TGCGCCAGCACCGACTTCACCTCTGGGGCCAACGTCCTGACTTTC
J: TRBJ1-1; V: TRBV11-2; D: -; size: -; CDR3: CVSILDPAPGSEAFF; DNA: TGTGTCAGCATCTTAGATCCGGCGCCCGGCTCTGAAGCTTTCTTT
J: TRBJ2-3; V: TRBV6-2/TRBV6-3; D: TRBD2; size: -; CDR3: CASSYPSGRMTDTQYF; DNA: TGTGCCAGCAGTTACCCTAGCGGGAGAATGACAGATACGCAGTATTTT
J: TRBJ2-7; V: TRBV11-3; D: -; size: -; CDR3: CASSLYTGTYEQYF; DNA: TGTGCCAGCAGCTTATATACAGGAACCTATGAGCAGTACTTC
J: TRBJ1-2; V: TRBV12-3/TRBV12-4; D: -; size: many; CDR3: CASSPGGKGYTF; DNA: TGTGCCAGCAGCCCCGGGGGGAAAGGCTACACCTTC
J: TRBJ2-3; V: TRBV4-2; D: TRBD1; size: -; CDR3: CTSSAGQGRRTDKQYF; DNA: TGTACCAGCAGCGCCGGACAGGGGCGGCGCACAGATAAGCAGTATTTT
J: TRBJ1-5; V: TRBV29-1; D: -; size: many; CDR3: CSASTSPNQPQHF; DNA: TGCAGCGCCAGCACCAGTCCTAATCAGCCCCAGCATTTT
J: TRBJ1-6; V: TRBV6-1; D: -; size: -; CDR3: CARTKIEVNSPLHF; DNA: TGTGCCAGAACCAAAATCGAGGTTAATTCACCCCTCCACTTT
J: TRBJ2-7; V: TRBV29-1; D: -; size: -; CDR3: CNVEFGGIQYEQYF; DNA: TGCAACGTTGAATTTGGGGGGATTCAGTACGAGCAGTACTTC
J: TRBJ2-7; V: TRBV6-2/TRBV6-3; D: -; size: -; CDR3: CASSTQKSYEQYF; DNA: TGTGCCAGCAGTACACAGAAATCCTACGAGCAGTACTTC
J: TRBJ1-2; V: TRBV5-4; D: -; size: -; CDR3: CASSLAMGGYGYTF; DNA: TGTGCCAGCAGTTTGGCCATGGGGGGCTATGGCTACACCTTC
J: TRBJ2-2; V: TRBV5-1; D: -; size: -; CDR3: CASSPWAVTGPTNTGELFF; DNA: TGCGCCAGCAGCCCTTGGGCGGTAACGGGGCCTACTAACACCGGGGAGCTGTTTTTT
J: TRBJ1-5; V: TRBV6-2/TRBV6-3; D: TRBD1; size: -; CDR3: CVSSYLSVDRERYSNQPRHF; DNA: TGTGTCAGCAGTTACCTCTCCGTGGACAGGGAGAGGTATAGCAATCAGCCCCGGCATTTT
J: TRBJ2-3; V: TRBV5-4; D: -; size: -; CDR3: CVSSTRLTDTQYF; DNA: TGTGTCAGCAGCACCCGACTGACAGATACGCAGTATTTT
J: TRBJ1-1; V: TRBV6-2/TRBV6-3; D: -; size: -; CDR3: CASSLYVDTEVFF; DNA: TGTGCCAGCAGCCTCTATGTGGACACTGAAGTATTCTTT
J: TRBJ1-1; V: TRBV14; D: -; size: once; CDR3: CASSYTWSVGAFF; DNA: TGTGCCAGCAGCTATACATGGTCCGTAGGAGCTTTCTTT
J: TRBJ2-5; V: TRBV29-1; D: TRBD1; size: -; CDR3: CNVEGARDSEQETQDF; DNA: TGCAACGTTGAGGGGGCCCGGGACAGCGAGCAAGAGACCCAGGACTTC
J: TRBJ2-3; V: TRBV7-9; D: -; size: many; CDR3: CASSFWGSGTDTQYF; DNA: TGTGCCAGCAGCTTTTGGGGAAGCGGCACAGATACGCAGTATTTT
J: TRBJ2-7; V: TRBV14; D: TRBD1; size: many; CDR3: CASSQEAWTGAYEQYF; DNA: TGTGCCAGCAGCCAAGAGGCCTGGACAGGGGCCTACGAGCAGTACTTC
J: TRBJ1-5; V: TRBV28; D: -; size: -; CDR3: CASSLSERGGISYQPQHF; DNA: TGTGCCAGCAGTTTATCAGAAAGGGGGGGGATAAGCTATCAGCCCCAGCATTTT
J: TRBJ1-5; V: TRBV4-3; D: -; size: -; CDR3: CASSQREDQPQHF; DNA: TGCGCCAGCAGCCAACGAGAGGACCAGCCCCAGCATTTT
J: TRBJ2-5; V: TRBV12-3/TRBV12-4; D: -; size: -; CDR3: CASSPNHGAGKETQYF; DNA: TGTGCCAGCAGTCCAAATCACGGGGCCGGTAAGGAGACCCAGTACTTC
J: TRBJ2-5; V: TRBV29-1; D: -; size: medium-sized; CDR3: CSVEELGETQYF; DNA: TGCAGCGTCGAAGAATTGGGGGAGACCCAGTACTTC
J: TRBJ1-2; V: TRBV4-2; D: -; size: -; CDR3: CASCQDGTSNHGFTF; DNA: TGTGCCAGCTGCCAGGACGGGACCTCTAACCATGGCTTCACCTTC
J: TRBJ2-4; V: TRBV12-3/TRBV12-4; D: -; size: -; CDR3: CATSATGSGKNIQYF; DNA: TGTGCCACTAGTGCAACAGGGAGTGGCAAAAACATTCAGTACTTC
J: TRBJ2-1; V: TRBV4-3; D: TRBD2; size: -; CDR3: CAGSQASGLAGGNEQFF; DNA: TGTGCCGGCAGCCAAGCATCGGGACTAGCGGGAGGGAATGAGCAGTTCTTC
J: TRBJ2-3; V: TRBV5-1; D: TRBD1; size: -; CDR3: CASNLGQGWADTQYF; DNA: TGCGCCAGCAACTTGGGACAGGGGTGGGCAGATACGCAATATTTT
J: TRBJ1-5; V: TRBV19; D: -; size: -; CDR3: CASTVRGSINQPQHF; DNA: TGTGCCAGTACCGTACGGGGCTCCATCAATCAACCCCAGCATTTT
J: TRBJ2-1; V: TRBV7-9; D: -; size: -; CDR3: CGSSSGPPRNKQFF; DNA: TGTGGCAGCAGCTCAGGTCCCCCCCGCAATAAGCAGTTCTTC
J: TRBJ1-1; V: TRBV11-2; D: -; size: large; CDR3: CASSLDGYTEAFF; DNA: TGTGCCAGCAGCCTAGACGGGTACACTGAAGCTTTCTTT
J: TRBJ2-5; V: TRBV4-3; D: -; size: -; CDR3: CASSGHRDPQESKYF; DNA: TGCGCCAGCAGCGGACACCGGGACCCACAAGAGTCCAAGTACTTC
J: TRBJ1-2; V: TRBV30; D: -; size: few; CDR3: CAWSEGNYGYTF; DNA: TGTGCCTGGAGTGAGGGTAACTATGGCTACACCTTC
J: TRBJ1-1; V: TRBV4-1; D: -; size: -; CDR3: CAGSQPLGRAVTEALF; DNA: TGCGCCGGCAGCCAACCGTTGGGAAGGGCCGTAACTGAAGCTCTCTTT
J: TRBJ2-1; V: TRBV6-1; D: -; size: once; CDR3: CASSVKPTGPLRGHEQSF; DNA: TGTGCCAGCAGTGTAAAACCCACAGGGCCGCTCAGAGGCCATGAGCAGTCCTTC
J: TRBJ1-1; V: TRBV4-1; D: -; size: -; CDR3: CASSQGQGVKTEAFF; DNA: TGCGCCAGCAGCCAAGGACAAGGGGTGAAGACTGAGGCTTTCTTT
J: TRBJ2-5; V: TRBV6-5; D: -; size: -; CDR3: CASLRGGSHGQETQYF; DNA: TGTGCCAGCTTGCGGGGTGGGTCACACGGCCAAGAGACCCAGTACTTC
J: TRBJ2-3; V: TRBV12-3/TRBV12-4; D: TRBD1; size: -; CDR3: CASSSVGTGAADTQYF; DNA: TGTGCCAGCAGTTCAGTCGGGACAGGGGCGGCAGATACGCAGTATTTT
J: TRBJ2-3; V: TRBV6-2/TRBV6-3; D: -; size: -; CDR3: CAGTDGAGTQYF; DNA: TGTGCCGGCACCGACGGTGCAGGGACGCAGTATTTT
J: TRBJ2-1; V: TRBV28; D: TRBD1; size: many; CDR3: CASSLGGQGVSEQFF; DNA: TGTGCCAGCAGTTTAGGGGGACAGGGGGTCAGTGAGCAGTTCTTC
J: TRBJ2-3; V: TRBV4-3; D: TRBD2; size: -; CDR3: CSRSQGTSGADMQYF; DNA: TGCTCCAGGAGCCAAGGGACTAGCGGGGCAGATATGCAGTATTTT
J: TRBJ1-3; V: TRBV4-1; D: -; size: -; CDR3: CASSQGTDRGNIIYF; DNA: TGCGCTAGCAGCCAAGGGACGGATAGAGGAAACATCATATATTTT
J: TRBJ2-7; V: TRBV6-5; D: TRBD1; size: -; CDR3: CAISDAWTGIYEQYF; DNA: TGTGCCATCAGTGACGCCTGGACAGGGATCTACGAGCAGTACTTC
J: TRBJ2-5; V: TRBV20-1; D: -; size: -; CDR3: CSTTDPKGAETQYF; DNA: TGCAGTACTACCGATCCAAAAGGCGCGGAGACCCAGTACTTC
J: TRBJ1-5; V: TRBV6-2/TRBV6-3; D: -; size: -; CDR3: CTSRGGGKEQPQHF; DNA: TGTACCAGTAGGGGTGGGGGAAAGGAGCAGCCCCAGCATTTT
J: TRBJ2-2; V: TRBV29-1; D: -; size: -; CDR3: CSITRTMKTGELFF; DNA: TGCAGCATTACAAGGACAATGAAGACCGGGGAGCTGTTTTTT
J: TRBJ2-7; V: TRBV29-1; D: TRBD1; size: -; CDR3: CSVREGASYEQYF; DNA: TGTAGCGTTAGAGAGGGGGCCTCATACGAGCAGTACTTC
J: TRBJ2-1; V: TRBV20-1; D: -; size: -; CDR3: CSAKAAGPPLSSYNERFF; DNA: TGCAGTGCTAAAGCAGCGGGTCCACCCCTTAGCTCCTACAATGAGCGGTTCTTC
J: TRBJ1-2; V: TRBV6-2/TRBV6-3; D: TRBD1; size: -; CDR3: CASNPERQGFFLDYTF; DNA: TGTGCCAGCAACCCAGAGAGACAGGGATTTTTTTTGGACTACACTTTC